The clone carrying this TCR beta chain was counted ten times or more. The data are from a study of T cells in Graves' hyperthyroidism and ophthalmopathy. TCR beta CDR3 regions were amplified from RNA transcripts. The HTBI primer set was used in a first-round RT-PCR of the TCR CDR3. TCRdb analysed the multiplex PCR reads with MiXCR anew, one entry per CDR3 protein. The data contain about 500,000 distinct CDR3 sequences, 14% of them singletons. Looked up from germline, CDR1 is KGHSH and CDR2 is LQKENI. Germline trimming cut 3 bases from V and 4 bases from J; bases unmatched to any gene: 4. CDR3 length: 14 residues.

The TCR comes from a woman between 18 and 29 years old with Graves' hyperthyroidism. Sequencing was performed on blood. The gene calls are TRBV18 and TRBJ1-2, with TRBD1 matching 8 bases. The CDR3 reads CASSPRGQGYGYTF. In nucleotides, the CDR3 is TGTGCCAGCTCACCTCGTGGACAGGGCTATGGCTACACCTTC.